This T cell receptor beta chain appears in the sequencing data of a study of human T cells and chemical hapten exposure listed by TCRdb under 2021. Describing the broader study: The libraries were sequenced as a pool, and the TCR yield per sample differed mostly because of small variations in library volumes within the pool. The study tracked peripheral blood TCR repertoire changes in vivo during primary and secondary sensitization to the hapten diphenylcyclopropenone (DPC) in alopecia patients. From each blood RNA sample, both TCR alpha and TCR beta chains were sequenced.

Total RNA was extracted from unfractionated whole blood that had been collected in Tempus Blood RNA tubes. Roughly 5 healthy volunteers served as TCR sequencing controls and were bled at day 0, 2 weeks and 6 weeks. General study outcomes and caveats: The number of TCRs above 1 in 1000 frequency did not change with DPC sensitization; there was no evidence of global repertoire structure alterations. Repeated subsampling changed both the strength of the expansion versus patch-test correlation and the threshold at which that correlation became significant.

The library was prepared using 5' RACE. TCRdb names Illumina MiSeq as the instrument used. During library preparation, unique molecular identifiers were attached to individual cDNA molecules so that TCRs could be counted quantitatively and reproducibly. The original pipeline was this. Samples had a median of 95,638 TCRs, with a range from roughly 23,224 to 750,000. V, J and CDR3 annotation of the TCR reads was performed with the Decombinator software suite. For the PS versus PT1 abundance plots, all samples were subsampled to the same number of TCRs (28,000). Expanded TCRs were defined as absent before sensitization and observed at least eight times at the 2-week time point. The raw public data were reprocessed by TCRdb itself: fastp quality trimming at Q25, MiXCR clonotype calling, in-frame beta chains only. Rows are unified per CDR3 protein, each entry keeping the most common DNA and genes. The V and J calls follow TCRdb's processing rather than the paper's. The sample profile shows tens of thousands of distinct CDR3 sequences; roughly 7.7% of them were found once. Over 2% of the sample is in the top ten clones.

In its sample, this clonotype was seen many times. Its antigen is currently not known. No base quality values were provided; no much bigger clone lies one nucleotide off. V gives up 6 bases and J gives up 3 bases, and the segment between their germline ends measures 11 bases. The CDR3 starts with the cysteine, ends with the phenylalanine, and has 12 residues. This entry keeps only the CDR3 DNA: 36 bases, framed from base 1. Via the germline V gene, CDR1 is SQVTM and CDR2 ANQGSEA. The source is a male donor in good health. Recombination linked TRBV29-1 to TRBJ1-1, with a weak D call of TRBD1 (6 bases match). The nucleotide sequence reads as follows: TGCAGCGTCCTTACAGGGTACACTGAAGCTTTCTTT. Translated, this gives CSVLTGYTEAFF.